The 24 T cell receptor beta chains below all came from one sample that was sequenced in a study of blood T cell repertoires in COVID-19. Only in-frame clones appear in the TCRdb table, and some are missing; sequencing was by immunoSEQ multiplex PCR. This repertoire shows roughly 100,000 clones, 80% to 95% found once; its top ten account for just under 4%. Sequencing was performed on peripheral blood. These receptors all come from a woman aged 45-65 years in a cohort sampled during active COVID-19.

This chain joins TRBV10-1 and TRBJ1-1; D not certain. The CDR3 sequence is 13 residues long. V lost 6 bases and J 0 bases, leaving 8 bases between the germline ends. Germline V gene lookup returns CDR1 WNHNN and CDR2 SYGVQD (reference sequence). CDR3 residues: CASRQFMNTEAFF. CDR3 coding DNA: TGCGCCAGCAGACAGTTCATGAACACTGAAGCTTTCTTT.

The gene calls are TRBV7-6 and TRBJ2-5, with TRBD2 matching 7 bases. The CDR3 contains 16 residues. CDR1 and CDR2 (germline): SGHVS, FNYEAQ. After removal of 5 bases from V and 2 bases from J, the junction contained 11 bases not matched to a gene. The CDR3 DNA reads TGTGCCAGCAGCAGAAACTCGCGGGAGCTGCAAGAGACCCAGTACTTC. The encoded protein is CASSRNSRELQETQYF.

The chain recombines TRBV11-3 with TRBJ1-1; D is possibly TRBD1 (6 bases). Germline assignment: CDR1 SGHNT and CDR2 YENEEA. Trimming cost V 4 bases and J 5 bases, with 17 bases left between them. The CDR3 consists of 15 residues. The CDR3 is CASSSRPTRGTEAFF. In DNA form, the CDR3 reads TGTGCCAGCAGCTCCCGTCCCACTAGGGGGACTGAAGCTTTCTTT. Full variable domain (missing parts from reference TRBV11-3 and TRBJ1-1): EAGVVQSPRYKIIEKKQPVAFWCNPISGHNTLYWYLQNLGQGPELLIRYENEEAVDDSQLPKDRFSAERLKGVDSTLKIQPAELGDSAVYLCASSSRPTRGTEAFFGQGTRLTVV.

The chain couples TRBV19 to TRBJ2-3, with 13 positions matching TRBD2. The CDR3 loop spans 18 amino acids. V dropped 4 bases and J dropped 3; count of bases not matched to a gene: 10. Germline V gene lookup returns CDR1 LNHDA and CDR2 SQIVND (reference sequence). CDR3 protein: CASSKGRTSGSRTDTQYF. CDR3 nucleotides: TGTGCCAGTAGTAAGGGGAGGACTAGCGGGAGTAGGACAGATACGCAGTATTTT.

The chain has TRBV28 and TRBJ1-4, with 9 bases aligning to TRBD1. V was clipped by 4 bases and J by 7 bases; unmatched bases: 7. The CDR3 is 15 amino acids. The germline CDR1 and CDR2 sequences are MDHEN and SYDVKM. The CDR3 is CASSSHRGLGEKLFF. CDR3 in DNA: TGTGCCAGCAGTTCACACAGGGGGCTCGGTGAAAAACTGTTTTTT.

J is TRBJ1-2 and V is TRBV5-6, with D unresolved. Trimming removed 4 bases from V and 4 bases from J, with 20 bases in between. Germline values: CDR1 SGHDT, CDR2 YYEEEE. This CDR3 has 16 amino acids. The CDR3 is CASSKDWPPLAYGYTF. The CDR3 DNA follows: TGTGCCAGCAGCAAGGACTGGCCTCCCCTTGCCTATGGCTACACCTTC.

DNA of the CDR3: TGTGCCAGCAGCAGGGGACAGGGCGGCACCGGGGAGCTGTTTTTT. Protein sequence: CASSRGQGGTGELFF. This rearrangement joins TRBV5-4 to TRBJ2-2; TRBD1 matches at 9 bases. V shed 4 bases and J 4 bases; nucleotides not matched to a gene: 5. CDR1 is SGHNT, CDR2 YYREEE, per germline (reference sequence). CDR3 size: 15 residues.

The chain is built from TRBV5-8 and TRBJ1-1; 8 bases fit TRBD1. The CDR3 length is 15 residues. CDR1 is SGHTS and CDR2 is YDEGEE in the germline V gene. J gave up 1 base and V 1 base, and 3 bases lay outside the gene matches. This CDR3 reads CASSLKQGANTEAFF. CDR3 coding DNA: TGTGCCAGCAGCTTGAAGCAGGGGGCGAACACTGAAGCTTTCTTT.

V usage is TRBV5-4 and J usage is TRBJ1-2; 8 positions agree with TRBD1. V lost 1 base to trimming and J lost 6 bases; unmatched junction nucleotides: 8. This CDR3 has 15 residues. CDR1 and CDR2 from the germline V gene are SGHNT and YYREEE (reference sequence). The CDR3 region is CASSLWGTGPDGYTF. CDR3 sequence (DNA): TGTGCCAGCAGCTTGTGGGGGACAGGCCCTGATGGCTACACCTTC.

V and J are TRBV10-3 and TRBJ1-4, with D unclear. Trimming cost V 3 bases and J 6 bases, with 17 bases left between them. The CDR3 consists of 16 residues. From germline, CDR1 is ENHRY and CDR2 SYGVKD. In nucleotides, the CDR3 is TGTGCCATCAGTGAAGCGTTCGGGGTCTGGCATGAAAAACTGTTTTTT. Its translation: CAISEAFGVWHEKLFF.

The V gene is TRBV7-6, the J gene TRBJ2-7, with D possibly matching TRBD2 (7 bases). The CDR3 has 15 residues. Per the germline V gene, CDR1 is SGHVS and CDR2 is FNYEAQ. Trimming removed 3 bases from V and 4 bases from J, with 16 bases in between. DNA of the CDR3: TGTGCCAGCAGCTTTGGGACAACTAGCGAATACGAGCAGTACTTC. This encodes CASSFGTTSEYEQYF.

The V call is TRBV28, the J call TRBJ2-5; TRBD2 matches at 9 bases. J lost 5 bases, V lost 9 bases, and 13 bases had no gene match. Germline V lookup: CDR1 MDHEN, CDR2 SYDVKM. The CDR3 consists of 15 residues. As DNA, the CDR3 is TGTGCCAGTAACCCCTCAGCGGGAGGCTGGGAGACCCAGTACTTC. As protein: CASNPSAGGWETQYF.

V is TRBV4-1 and J is TRBJ2-7, with D possibly matching TRBD1 (5 bases). Trimming left V 1 base short and J 3 bases short, with 13 bases between. Germline V CDR1 and CDR2: MGHRA, YSYEKL. CDR3 size: 15 residues. CDR3 coding DNA: TGCGCCAGCAGCCAAGTCGGGTGGCAGGGCTACGAGCAGTACTTC. Its translation is CASSQVGWQGYEQYF.

The V and J genes are TRBV5-1 and TRBJ2-7; TRBD2 is a possible D gene (5 bases). This CDR3 has 13 amino acids. V lost 3 bases to trimming and J lost 7 bases, with 14 bases between them. CDR1 is SGHRS and CDR2 is YFSETQ in the germline V gene. The CDR3 is CASSSGWGEEQYF. The DNA for the CDR3 is TGCGCCAGCAGCTCTGGATGGGGAGAGGAGCAGTACTTC.

The rearrangement uses TRBV5-4 and TRBJ2-1; D is possibly TRBD2 (6 bases). This CDR3 is built from 15 residues. V lost 0 bases, J lost 0 bases, and 7 bases lay in between. Germline V lookup: CDR1 SGHNT, CDR2 YYREEE (reference sequence). The CDR3 spells CASSLGGASYNEQFF. In nucleotides, the CDR3 is TGTGCCAGCAGCTTGGGCGGGGCCTCCTACAATGAGCAGTTCTTC.

The J gene is TRBJ2-5, the V gene TRBV7-9; 8 bases map to TRBD2. CDR3 length: 16 residues. Germline V gene data show CDR1 as SEHNR and CDR2 as FQNEAQ (reference sequence). V lost 5 bases and J lost 5; bases outside the gene matches: 13. CDR3 amino acids: CASSPFSTGGRETQYF. As DNA, the CDR3 is TGTGCCAGCAGCCCATTTTCGACGGGAGGGAGGGAGACCCAGTACTTC. The entire variable domain, with the rest obtained from reference TRBV7-9 and TRBJ2-5, is as follows: DTGVSQNPRHKITKRGQNVTFRCDPISEHNRLYWYRQTLGQGPEFLTYFQNEAQLEKSRLLSDRFSAERPKGSFSTLEIQRTEQGDSAMYLCASSPFSTGGRETQYFGPGTRLLVL.

The chain uses TRBV4-1 and TRBJ1-1; TRBD1 is a possible D gene (5 bases). V was cut by 1 base and J by 4 bases, with 13 bases left in between. Germline V gene sequence: CDR1 MGHRA, CDR2 YSYEKL. The CDR3 is made up of 15 amino acids. CDR3 nucleotides: TGCGCCAGCAGCCAAGTATGGCGGGGGTCCACTGAAGCTTTCTTT. This codes for CASSQVWRGSTEAFF.

V gene TRBV4-1 combines with J gene TRBJ1-5, with D unresolved. The length of the CDR3 is 15 residues. The germline V gene has CDR1 MGHRA and CDR2 YSYEKL. Trimming removed 4 bases from V and 2 bases from J, with 12 bases in between. Here the CDR3 DNA reads TGCGCCAGCAGCCCAGTTGGGAGGGGCAATCAGCCCCAGCATTTT. Translating gives CASSPVGRGNQPQHF.

This clone was seen a few times. The chain links TRBV28 to TRBJ1-4; TRBD1 matches 8 bases. Germline trimming cut 4 bases from V and 5 bases from J; bases unmatched to any gene: 6. Per the germline V gene, CDR1 is MDHEN and CDR2 is SYDVKM. The CDR3 is 15 residues long. Here the CDR3 DNA reads TGTGCCAGCAGTTCGACAGGGGCCGCGAATGAAAAACTGTTTTTT. This encodes CASSSTGAANEKLFF.

The V and J genes are TRBV28 and TRBJ2-7; TRBD1 is a possible D gene (6 bases). This CDR3 comprises 13 residues. Between the trimmed V and J ends, which lost 5 bases and 2 bases, there was a span of 10 bases. Per germline, CDR1 MDHEN and CDR2 SYDVKM. The chain's CDR3 is CASSTGSTYEQYF. The CDR3 DNA reads as TGTGCCAGCAGTACAGGGTCGACCTACGAGCAGTACTTC.

The rearrangement links TRBV9 to TRBJ2-3, with D tentatively TRBD1 (5 bases). This CDR3 spans 16 amino acids. Trimming removed 0 bases from V and 2 bases from J, with 13 bases in between. The germline CDR1 and CDR2 sequences are SGDLS and YYNGEE. CDR3 DNA sequence: TGTGCCAGCAGCGTAGCTGGTTCTGGGGCCACAGATACGCAGTATTTT. Translating it yields CASSVAGSGATDTQYF.

This clone was recorded once. The V and J genes are TRBV6-1 and TRBJ2-2, with 7 bases matching TRBD2. Germline assignment: CDR1 MNHNS and CDR2 SASEGT. This CDR3 region has 17 residues. Germline trimming cut 4 bases from V and 4 bases from J; bases unmatched to any gene: 12. CDR3 amino acids: CASSARGAGEVTGELFF. DNA of the CDR3: TGTGCCAGCAGTGCCCGTGGGGCGGGAGAGGTCACCGGGGAGCTGTTTTTT.

The gene calls are TRBV7-8 and TRBJ2-7, with 9 bases fitting TRBD2. This CDR3 contains 15 residues. Trimming at V came to 5 bases and at J to 0 bases, leaving 5 bases not matched to a gene. Germline assignment: CDR1 SGHVS and CDR2 FQNEAQ. The CDR3 DNA sequence: TGTGCCAGCAGCAGACGGACTAGCGCCTCCTACGAGCAGTACTTC. Translated, it gives CASSRRTSASYEQYF.

V and J are TRBV30 and TRBJ2-1, with TRBD1 as a possible D gene (7 bases). Germline loops: CDR1 GTSNPN, CDR2 SVGIG (reference sequence). Trimming took off 5 bases at V and 0 bases at J, with 14 bases between the two ends. The CDR3 spans 15 residues. CDR3: CAWSAGQSSYNEQFF. CDR3 bases: TGTGCCTGGTCTGCGGGACAGAGCTCCTACAATGAGCAGTTCTTC.